This TCR beta chain is drawn from a study of T cell responses to AZD1222 COVID-19 vaccine. As for the study in general: Pooling of second doses given at about 4 or about 12 weeks was done. Study-wide results and caveats: Just five or six AZD1222 recipients were seropositive at baseline. Females outnumbered males among donors, who were mostly white British; clonal diversity was possibly underestimated. At 160-218 and 743-854, vaccine-associated CD4 TCRs were dominant, and they spanned spike.

TCRdb's copy holds only in-frame clones and misses some; the assay was immunoSEQ multiplex PCR. The sample lists 150,000 or so clones, roughly nine tenths occurring once. A word on this clone: Its matching antigen is unknown.

The CDR3 spans 14 residues. V lost 5 bases to trimming and J lost 10 bases, with 15 bases between them. Germline V lookup: CDR1 SEHNR, CDR2 FQNEAQ (reference sequence). The receptor comes from an adult in good health. The sequences come from peripheral blood, collected on day 0 of AZD1222 vaccination. This chain connects TRBV7-9 to TRBJ1-6, with D possibly TRBD1 on 5 matching bases. CDR3 amino acids: CASSGGIDYSPLHF. The CDR3 nucleotides read TGTGCCAGCAGCGGGGGAATCGACTACTCACCCCTCCACTTT.